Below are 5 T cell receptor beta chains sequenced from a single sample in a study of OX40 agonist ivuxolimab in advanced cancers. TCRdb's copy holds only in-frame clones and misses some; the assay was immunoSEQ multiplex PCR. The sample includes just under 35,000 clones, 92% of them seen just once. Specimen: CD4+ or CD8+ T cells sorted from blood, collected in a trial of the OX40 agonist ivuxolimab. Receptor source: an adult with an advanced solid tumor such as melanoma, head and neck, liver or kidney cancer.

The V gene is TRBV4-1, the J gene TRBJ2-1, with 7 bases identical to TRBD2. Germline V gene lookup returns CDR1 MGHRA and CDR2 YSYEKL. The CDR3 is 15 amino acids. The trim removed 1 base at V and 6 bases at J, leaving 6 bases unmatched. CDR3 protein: CASSQGTSAANEQFF. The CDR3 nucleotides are TGCGCCAGCAGCCAAGGAACTAGCGCGGCCAATGAGCAGTTCTTC.

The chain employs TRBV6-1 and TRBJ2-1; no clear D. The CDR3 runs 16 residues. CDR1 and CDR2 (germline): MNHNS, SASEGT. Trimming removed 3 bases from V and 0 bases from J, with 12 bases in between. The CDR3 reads CASSDALSSSYNEQFF. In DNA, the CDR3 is TGTGCCAGCAGTGACGCCCTTTCTAGCTCCTACAATGAGCAGTTCTTC.

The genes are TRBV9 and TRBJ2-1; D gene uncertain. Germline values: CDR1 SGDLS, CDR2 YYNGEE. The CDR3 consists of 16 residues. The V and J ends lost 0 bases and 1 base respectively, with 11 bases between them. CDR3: CASSVAGTVSYNEQFF. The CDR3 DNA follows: TGTGCCAGCAGCGTAGCTGGTACCGTTTCCTACAATGAGCAGTTCTTC.

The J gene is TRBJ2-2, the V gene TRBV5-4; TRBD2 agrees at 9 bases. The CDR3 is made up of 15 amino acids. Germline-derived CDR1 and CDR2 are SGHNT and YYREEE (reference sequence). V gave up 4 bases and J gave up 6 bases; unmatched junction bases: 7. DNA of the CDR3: TGTGCCAGCAGCCACGTTAGCGGGAGTTCCGGGGAGCTGTTTTTT. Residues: CASSHVSGSSGELFF.

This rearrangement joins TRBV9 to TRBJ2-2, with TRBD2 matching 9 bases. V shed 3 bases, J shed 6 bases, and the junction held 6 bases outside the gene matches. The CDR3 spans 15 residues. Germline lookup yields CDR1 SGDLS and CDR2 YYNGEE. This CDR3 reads CASSATGTSPGELFF. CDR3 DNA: TGTGCCAGCAGCGCAACCGGGACTAGCCCCGGGGAGCTGTTTTTT.